The present entry profiles one TCR beta chain with its context. TCRdb keeps only in-frame clones here, not all; method: immunoSEQ multiplex PCR. The table records approximately 120,000 clones, about nine tenths of them present only once. V was cut by 0 bases and J by 4 bases, with 12 bases left in between. Germline V gene lookup returns CDR1 MGHRA and CDR2 YSYEKL. The CDR3 contains 15 residues. The data were obtained in a study of T cell responses to AZD1222 COVID-19 vaccine. The chain combines TRBV4-1 with TRBJ1-2, with unresolved D. The receptor was derived from an adult in good health. Sequencing was performed on peripheral blood, taken on day 0 of AZD1222 vaccination. The CDR3 is CASSQEVGRAYGYTF. In nucleotides, the CDR3 is TGCGCCAGCAGCCAAGAGGTAGGGCGAGCCTATGGCTACACCTTC.